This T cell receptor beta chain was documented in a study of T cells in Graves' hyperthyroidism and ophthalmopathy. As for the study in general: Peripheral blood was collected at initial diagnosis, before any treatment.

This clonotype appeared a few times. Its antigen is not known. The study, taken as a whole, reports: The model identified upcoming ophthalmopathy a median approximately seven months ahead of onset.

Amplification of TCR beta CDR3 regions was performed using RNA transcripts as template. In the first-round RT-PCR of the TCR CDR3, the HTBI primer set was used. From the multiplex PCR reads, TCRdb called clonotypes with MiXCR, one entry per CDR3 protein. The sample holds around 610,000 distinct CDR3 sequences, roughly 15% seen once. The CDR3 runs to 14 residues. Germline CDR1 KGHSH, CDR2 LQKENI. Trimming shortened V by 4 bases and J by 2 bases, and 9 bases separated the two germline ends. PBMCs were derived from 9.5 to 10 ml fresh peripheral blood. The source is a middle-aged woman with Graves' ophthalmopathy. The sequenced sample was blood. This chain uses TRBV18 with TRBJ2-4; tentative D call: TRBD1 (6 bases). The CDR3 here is CASSQDRPKNIQYF. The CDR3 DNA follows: TGTGCCAGCTCACAAGACAGGCCCAAAAACATTCAGTACTTC. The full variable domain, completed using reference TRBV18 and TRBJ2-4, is NAGVMQNPRHLVRRRGQEARLRCSPMKGHSHVYWYRQLPEEGLKFMVYLQKENIIDESGMPKERFSAEFPKEGPSILRIQQVVRGDSAAYFCASSQDRPKNIQYFGAGTRLSVL.